This entry describes one TCR beta chain. This entry is derived from a study of blood T cell repertoires in COVID-19. Study information: There were acute and convalescent COVID-19 samples, and they came from the United States, Italy and Spain. In each case, the material was cDNA or gDNA derived from T cells, B-cell-depleted T cells, or PBMCs.

Authors' processing steps: Amplifying reference gene primers gave estimates of nucleated cell counts. Some clones are missing from TCRdb's copy, which holds only in-frame ones; the method was immunoSEQ multiplex PCR. For V, J and clone size, that table is used; D and trimming come from the DNA. The table has hundreds of thousands of clones, about 90% seen once. The CDR3 length is 16 residues. Losses at the gene ends were 1 base for V and 2 bases for J; bases not matched to a gene: 7. Germline lookup yields CDR1 SGHRS and CDR2 YFSETQ. The material sequenced was peripheral blood. The sequence was collected from a woman aged 18-30 years who had recovered from COVID-19. The chain recombines TRBV5-1 with TRBJ2-3; 7 bases align to TRBD2. The CDR3 loop is CASSLNGGGHTDTQYF. The CDR3 DNA sequence: TGCGCCAGCAGCTTGAACGGGGGAGGGCACACAGATACGCAGTATTTT.